This T cell receptor beta chain was observed in a study of control samples from healthy donors and cancer patients. Clones were sequenced by immunoSEQ multiplex PCR, and TCRdb holds only the in-frame ones, with some missing. The sample has under 200,000 clones, 70% to 90% seen once. Deletions cut 0 bases from V and 0 bases from J, with 9 bases between. CDR3 size: 15 residues. Germline assignment: CDR1 LGHDT and CDR2 YNNKEL (reference sequence). Specimen: blood. This sequence joins TRBV3-1 (or the pseudogene TRBV3-2) and TRBJ2-7; possibly TRBD2 for D (5 bases). This receptor was obtained from a woman in her twenties or thirties in good health. The CDR3 region is CASSQESGSSYEQYF. The CDR3 DNA follows: TGTGCCAGCAGCCAAGAATCGGGGTCCTCCTACGAGCAGTACTTC.